This entry concerns a single T cell receptor beta chain. The data stem from a study of blood T cell repertoires in COVID-19. V was clipped by 5 bases and J by 0 bases, with 13 bases between them. The CDR3 consists of 16 residues. Germline-derived CDR1 and CDR2 are MNHNY and SVGAGI (reference sequence). Repertoires were generated with immunoSEQ multiplex PCR, while TCRdb's copy carries only in-frame clones and drops some. The profile shows roughly 170,000 clones, approximately 81% of them singletons. The chain is built from TRBV6-6 and TRBJ1-4, with D uncertain. This TCR derives from a woman between 50 and 59 years old with COVID-19, enrolled during active disease. Material: peripheral blood. For the CDR3, the DNA is TGTGCCAGCAGTACACCACAACCGCCAACTAATGAAAAACTGTTTTTT. Translated: CASSTPQPPTNEKLFF.